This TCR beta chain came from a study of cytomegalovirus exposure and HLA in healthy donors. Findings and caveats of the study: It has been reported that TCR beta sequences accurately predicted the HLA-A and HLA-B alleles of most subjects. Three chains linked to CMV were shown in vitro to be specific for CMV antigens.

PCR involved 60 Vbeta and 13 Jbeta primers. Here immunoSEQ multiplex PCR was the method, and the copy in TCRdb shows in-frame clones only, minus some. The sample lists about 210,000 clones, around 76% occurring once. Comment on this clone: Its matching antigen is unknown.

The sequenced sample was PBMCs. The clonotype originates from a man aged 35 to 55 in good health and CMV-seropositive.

CDR3: CATSSSGTGTKQETQYF. CDR3 DNA sequence: TGTGCCACCAGCTCCTCCGGGACAGGGACGAAACAAGAGACCCAGTACTTC. This chain joins TRBV15 and TRBJ2-5; TRBD1 agrees at 9 bases. CDR3 length: 17 amino acids. Trimming at V came to 5 bases and at J to 2 bases, leaving 12 bases not matched to a gene. Germline CDR1 LNHNV, CDR2 YYDKDF (reference sequence).